This TCR beta chain was captured by sequencing in a study of beta chain features in type 1 diabetes (dated by TCRdb to about 2018). Background for the entire study: No differences in mean age, gender distribution, total cell number or subset yield were found between patients and healthy donors. A total of 107,917,701 sorted cells were examined across all samples, and a strong correlation was observed between cell number per subset and RNA yield. The study compared TCRB repertoires of sorted circulating CD4+ T cell subsets between recently diagnosed type 1 diabetes patients and matched healthy donors. Regulatory and stem cell-like memory subsets were isolated from only 8 patients and about eight healthy donors, whereas naive and central memory subsets came from all 30 or so donors.

This clone came up a few times. Its antigen has not been determined. Base qualities are not recorded, but no much larger clone differs from it by a single base. Each donor gave one peripheral blood draw, averaging about 120 mL, which was collected into heparinised tubes. A BD FACSAria II was used to sort naive, central memory, regulatory and stem cell-like memory CD4+ T cells with a panel that included CD45RO, CCR7, CD25, CD127, CD95 and CD27. Purity was above 98% for every sorted population. PBMCs were separated immediately by Lymphoprep density gradient centrifugation and were stained directly, without being cultured. So that batch effects would be minimized, each experiment stained and sorted samples in pairs, pairing one healthy donor with one patient. The entire amount of isolated RNA was reverse transcribed using the High Capacity cDNA Reverse Transcription Kit, so the sequenced TCRB transcripts were expressed ones. Naive, central memory and regulatory T cell samples underwent deep immunoSEQ sequencing, averaging roughly 3.3 million total reads per sample. After sorted cells were lysed in RLT buffer, RNA was extracted with DNase-treated RNeasy Micro or Mini kits, with the choice depending on cell number. To prevent cross-contamination, every cell subset was processed on its own, while patient and healthy donor samples were processed together. The immunoSEQ multiplex PCR was used to amplify TCRB sequences from cDNA, yielding 87-bp fragments that span the CDR3 region. Sequencing of the amplicons was performed on the Illumina HiSeq platform. Concerning the study's data processing: Synthetic template baselines were used to correct PCR bias computationally, reads within Hamming distance 2 were collapsed together, and singletons that could not be merged were discarded. Reads were aligned to IMGT to assign V, D and J genes, CDR3 length, and insertions or deletions at six rearrangement sites. Within each subset, clonotype counts were normalized to the number of sorted cells before true diversity and Gini coefficients were calculated with the tcR R package. The overlap coefficient, calculated on TCRB nucleotide sequences, was used to measure repertoire sharing. Out-of-frame TCRB sequences from naive cells were analyzed as a proxy for the pre-selection repertoire. The immuneACCESS repertoire file appears here via TCRdb, limited to in-frame rearrangements. These files lack a portion of the clones; in checked studies, under half of the deficit traces to unresolved V genes, and the cause of the others is not known. That table gives V, J and clone size, and the DNA gave D and trimming. A total of fewer than 650,000 clones appear in this sample, roughly a sixth of them only once. The ten largest clonotypes hold about 0.097% of the sample.

CDR1 and CDR2 were assigned from the germline V gene (reference sequence) as GTSNPN and SVGIG. The trim is 4 bases for V and 3 bases for J, with a gap of 17 bases between the germline ends. Spanning cysteine to phenylalanine, the CDR3 consists of 15 amino acids. Only CDR3 DNA is held: 45 bases, read in frame from base 1. The investigation overall reported the following: Because cDNA was sequenced instead of genomic DNA, highly expressing activated cells could be over-represented, though the groups showed no difference in activation or CD3 levels. Naive, central memory and regulatory TCRB repertoires appeared more similar among patients than among healthy donors. In all four CD4+ subsets, TCRB CDR3 length was moderately but significantly shorter in type 1 diabetes patients. Because the HLA sub-analyses included only small numbers of individuals, any influence of HLA type on TCRB rearrangement was left unresolved. At VDJ recombination sites, type 1 diabetes patients had fewer insertions and more deleted nucleotides, which implies abnormalities in thymic rearrangement. PCR might favor shorter templates, but patient and control samples were amplified and corrected together, so any skew would affect both groups equally.

This sequence uses TRBV30 and TRBJ2-3; TRBD1 could be the D gene, as 5 bases match. This receptor was obtained from a man younger than 35 in good health. Sequenced: naive CD4+ T cells from blood. According to the study, the label for this sample's cell subset or site signals: true naive CD4+ T cells. The nucleotides read TGTGCCTGGAATAAGGCTCTAGGGGCAACAGATACGCAGTATTTT. It is translated as CAWNKALGATDTQYF.